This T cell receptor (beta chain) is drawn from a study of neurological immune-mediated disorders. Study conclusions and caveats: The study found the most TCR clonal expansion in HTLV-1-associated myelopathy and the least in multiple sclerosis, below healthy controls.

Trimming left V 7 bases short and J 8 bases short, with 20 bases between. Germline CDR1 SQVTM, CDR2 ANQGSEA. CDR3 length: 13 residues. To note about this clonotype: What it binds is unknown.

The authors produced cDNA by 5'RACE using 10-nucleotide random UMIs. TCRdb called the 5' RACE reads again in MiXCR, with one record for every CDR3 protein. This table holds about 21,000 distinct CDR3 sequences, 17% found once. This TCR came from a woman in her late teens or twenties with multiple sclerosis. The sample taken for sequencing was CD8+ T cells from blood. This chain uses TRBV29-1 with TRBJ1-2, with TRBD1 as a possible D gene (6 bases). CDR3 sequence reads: CSEGRLGGVGYTF. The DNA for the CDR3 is TGCAGCGAGGGACGATTGGGGGGCGTGGGCTACACCTTC.